This T cell receptor (beta chain) was captured by sequencing in a study of shared clonotypes between healthy human individuals. Study summary: Each donor's CD8 memory used one plate, CD8 naive two, each CD4 subset three. Findings and caveats of the study: Rarefaction gave evidence that sorted-subset sequencing remained incomplete despite large depth. The donor pool, a small one, limited the genetic and exposure-history diversity represented. Generation probabilities were higher for clonotypes shared across all four sorted-subset donors than for unshared ones.

Assay used: immunoSEQ multiplex PCR; TCRdb lists only in-frame clones, some missing. This table holds 1,500,000 or so clones, roughly 97% found once. Trimming took 5 bases from V and 1 from J; bases not matched to a gene: 8. CDR3 length equals 16 residues. From germline, CDR1 is ENHRY and CDR2 SYGVKD. With regard to this clone: What it recognizes is unknown.

The source is a young man in good health. The specimen was naive CD4+ T cells sorted from blood. Noted subset: CD45RA+ positively selected. The chain joins TRBV10-3 to TRBJ1-2; 9 nucleotides match TRBD1. CDR3 in DNA: TGTGCCATCAGTTCTTCCGGGACAGGGAATAACTATGGCTACACCTTC. This encodes CAISSSGTGNNYGYTF.